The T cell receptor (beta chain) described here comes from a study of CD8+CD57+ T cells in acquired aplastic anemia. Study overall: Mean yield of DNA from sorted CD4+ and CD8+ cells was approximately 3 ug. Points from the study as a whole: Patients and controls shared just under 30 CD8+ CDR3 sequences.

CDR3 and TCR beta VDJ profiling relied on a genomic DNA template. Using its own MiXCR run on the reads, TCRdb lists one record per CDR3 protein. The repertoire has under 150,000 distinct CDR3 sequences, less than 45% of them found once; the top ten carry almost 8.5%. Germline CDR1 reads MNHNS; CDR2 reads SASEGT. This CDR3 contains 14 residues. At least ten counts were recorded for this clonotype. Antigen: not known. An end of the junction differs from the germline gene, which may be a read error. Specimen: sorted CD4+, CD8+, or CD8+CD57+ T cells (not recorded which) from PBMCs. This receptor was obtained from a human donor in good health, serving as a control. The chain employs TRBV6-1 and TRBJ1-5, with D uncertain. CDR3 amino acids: CASTASPKNFRPTF. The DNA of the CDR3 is TGTGCCAGCACCGCCTCACCGAAGAATTTCCGTCCTACTTTT.